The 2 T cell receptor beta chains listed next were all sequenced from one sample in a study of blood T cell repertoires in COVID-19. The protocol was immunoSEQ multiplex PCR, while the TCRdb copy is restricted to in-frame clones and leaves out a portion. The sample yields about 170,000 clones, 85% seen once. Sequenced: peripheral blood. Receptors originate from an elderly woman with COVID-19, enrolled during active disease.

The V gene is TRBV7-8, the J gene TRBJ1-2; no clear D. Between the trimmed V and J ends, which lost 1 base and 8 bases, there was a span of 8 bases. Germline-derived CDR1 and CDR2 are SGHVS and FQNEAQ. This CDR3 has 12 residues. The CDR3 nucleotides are TGTGCCAGCAGCTTAGGGGAGGTCGGCTACACCTTC. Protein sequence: CASSLGEVGYTF. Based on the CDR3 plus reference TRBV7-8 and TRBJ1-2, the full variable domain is GAGVSQSPRYKVAKRGQDVALRCDPISGHVSLFWYQQALGQGPEFLTYFQNEAQLDKSGLPSDRFFAERPEGSVSTLKIQRTQQEDSAVYLCASSLGEVGYTFGSGTRLTVV.

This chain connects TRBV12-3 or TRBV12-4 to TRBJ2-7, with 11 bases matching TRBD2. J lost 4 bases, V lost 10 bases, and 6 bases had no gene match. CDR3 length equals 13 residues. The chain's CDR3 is CANRLAGPYEQYF. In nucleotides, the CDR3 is TGTGCCAACCGACTAGCGGGACCTTACGAGCAGTACTTC.